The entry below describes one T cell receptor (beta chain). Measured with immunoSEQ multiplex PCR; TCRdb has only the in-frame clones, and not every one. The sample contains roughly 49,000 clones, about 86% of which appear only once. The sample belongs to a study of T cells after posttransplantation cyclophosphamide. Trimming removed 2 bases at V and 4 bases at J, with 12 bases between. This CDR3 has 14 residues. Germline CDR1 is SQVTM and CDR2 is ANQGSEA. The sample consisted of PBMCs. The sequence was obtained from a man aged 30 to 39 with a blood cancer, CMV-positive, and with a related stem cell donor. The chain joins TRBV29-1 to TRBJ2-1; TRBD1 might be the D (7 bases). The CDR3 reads CSVESRGVYNEQFF. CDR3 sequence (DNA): TGCAGCGTTGAAAGCAGGGGGGTTTACAATGAGCAGTTCTTC.